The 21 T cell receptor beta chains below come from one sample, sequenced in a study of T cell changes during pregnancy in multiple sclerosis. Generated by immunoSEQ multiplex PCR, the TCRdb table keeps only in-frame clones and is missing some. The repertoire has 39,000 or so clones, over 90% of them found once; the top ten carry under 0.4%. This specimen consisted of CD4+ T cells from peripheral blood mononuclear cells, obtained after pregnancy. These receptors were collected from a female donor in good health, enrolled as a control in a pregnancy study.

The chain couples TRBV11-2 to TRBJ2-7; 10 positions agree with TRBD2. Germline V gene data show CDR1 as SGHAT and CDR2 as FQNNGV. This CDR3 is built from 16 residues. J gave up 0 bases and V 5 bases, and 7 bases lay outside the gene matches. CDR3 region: CASSLILAGTSYEQYF. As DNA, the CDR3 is TGTGCCAGCAGCCTGATACTAGCGGGGACCTCCTACGAGCAGTACTTC.

The CDR3 DNA sequence: TGTGCCAGCTCACCAATGCTCGGGACAGACACTGAAGCTTTCTTT. This sequence encodes CASSPMLGTDTEAFF. V and J are TRBV18 and TRBJ1-1, with 7 bases matching TRBD1. Unmatched junction bases numbered 6, after V lost 2 bases and J lost 3 bases. The CDR3 has 15 residues. Germline CDR1 reads KGHSH; CDR2 reads LQKENI.

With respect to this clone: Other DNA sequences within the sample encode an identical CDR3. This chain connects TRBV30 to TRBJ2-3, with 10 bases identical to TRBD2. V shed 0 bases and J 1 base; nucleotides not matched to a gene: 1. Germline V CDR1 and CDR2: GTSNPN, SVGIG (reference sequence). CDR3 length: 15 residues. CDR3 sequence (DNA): TGTGCCTGGAGTGTCCTAGCGGGAGGCACAGATACGCAGTATTTT. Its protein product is CAWSVLAGGTDTQYF. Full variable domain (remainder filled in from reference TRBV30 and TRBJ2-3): SQTIHQWPATLVQPVGSPLSLECTVEGTSNPNLYWYRQAAGRGLQLLFYSVGIGQISSEVPQNLSASRPQDRQFILSSKKLLLSDSGFYLCAWSVLAGGTDTQYFGPGTRLTVL.

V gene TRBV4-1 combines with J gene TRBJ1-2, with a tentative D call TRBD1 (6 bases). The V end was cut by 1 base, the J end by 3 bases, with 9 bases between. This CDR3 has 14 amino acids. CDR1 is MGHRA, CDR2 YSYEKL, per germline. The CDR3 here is CASSQATGDYGYTF. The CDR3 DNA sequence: TGCGCCAGCAGCCAAGCGACAGGAGACTATGGCTACACCTTC.

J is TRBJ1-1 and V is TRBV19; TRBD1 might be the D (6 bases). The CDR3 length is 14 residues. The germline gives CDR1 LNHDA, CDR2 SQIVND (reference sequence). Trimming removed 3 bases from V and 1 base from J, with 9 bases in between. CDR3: CASSMTRGNTEAFF. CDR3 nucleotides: TGTGCCAGTAGTATGACCAGGGGGAACACTGAAGCTTTCTTT.

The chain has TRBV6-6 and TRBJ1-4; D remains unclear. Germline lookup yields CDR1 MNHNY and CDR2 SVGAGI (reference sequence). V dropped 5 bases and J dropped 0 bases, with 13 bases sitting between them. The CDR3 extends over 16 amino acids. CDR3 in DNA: TGTGCCAGCAGTCCCCTGACACCAGCAACTAATGAAAAACTGTTTTTT. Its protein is CASSPLTPATNEKLFF.

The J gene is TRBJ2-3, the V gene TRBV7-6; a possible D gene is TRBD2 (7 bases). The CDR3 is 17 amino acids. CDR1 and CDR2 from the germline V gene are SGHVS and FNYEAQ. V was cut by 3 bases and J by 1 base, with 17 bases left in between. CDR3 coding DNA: TGTGCCAGCAGCTTCCCGAGGGGGGGGCCAGGCACAGATACGCAGTATTTT. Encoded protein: CASSFPRGGPGTDTQYF. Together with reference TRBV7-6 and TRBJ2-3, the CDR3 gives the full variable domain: GAGVSQSPRYKVTKRGQDVALRCDPISGHVSLYWYRQALGQGPEFLTYFNYEAQQDKSGLPNDRFSAERPEGSISTLTIQRTEQRDSAMYRCASSFPRGGPGTDTQYFGPGTRLTVL.

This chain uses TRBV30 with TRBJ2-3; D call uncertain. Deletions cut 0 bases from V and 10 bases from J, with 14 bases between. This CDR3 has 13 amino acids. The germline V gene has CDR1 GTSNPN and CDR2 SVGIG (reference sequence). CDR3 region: CAWSVIPAAPQYF. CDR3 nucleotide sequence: TGTGCCTGGAGTGTAATACCGGCGGCCCCGCAGTATTTT. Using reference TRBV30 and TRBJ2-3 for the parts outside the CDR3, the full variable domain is SQTIHQWPATLVQPVGSPLSLECTVEGTSNPNLYWYRQAAGRGLQLLFYSVGIGQISSEVPQNLSASRPQDRQFILSSKKLLLSDSGFYLCAWSVIPAAPQYFGPGTRLTVL.

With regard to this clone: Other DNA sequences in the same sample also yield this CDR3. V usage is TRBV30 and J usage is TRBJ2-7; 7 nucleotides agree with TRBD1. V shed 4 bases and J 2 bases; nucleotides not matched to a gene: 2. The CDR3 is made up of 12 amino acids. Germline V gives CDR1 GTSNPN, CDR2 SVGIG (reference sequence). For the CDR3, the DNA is TGTGCCTGGAAACAGGGGACCTACGAGCAGTACTTC. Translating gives CAWKQGTYEQYF.

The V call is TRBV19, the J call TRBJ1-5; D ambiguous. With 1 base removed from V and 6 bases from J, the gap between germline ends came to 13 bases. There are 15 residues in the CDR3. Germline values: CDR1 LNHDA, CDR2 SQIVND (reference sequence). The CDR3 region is CASSIGWQVGQPQHF. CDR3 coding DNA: TGTGCCAGTAGTATAGGATGGCAGGTCGGTCAGCCCCAGCATTTT. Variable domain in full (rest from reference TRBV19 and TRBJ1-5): DGGITQSPKYLFRKEGQNVTLSCEQNLNHDAMYWYRQDPGQGLRLIYYSQIVNDFQKGDIAEGYSVSREKKESFPLTVTSAQKNPTAFYLCASSIGWQVGQPQHFGDGTRLSIL.

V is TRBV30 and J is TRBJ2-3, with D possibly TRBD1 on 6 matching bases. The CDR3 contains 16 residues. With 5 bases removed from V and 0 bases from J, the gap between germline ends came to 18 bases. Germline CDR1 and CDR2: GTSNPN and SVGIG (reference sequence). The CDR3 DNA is TGTGCCTGGGGCAAGGGGGAGAGGTCTAGCACAGATACGCAGTATTTT. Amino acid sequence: CAWGKGERSSTDTQYF.

This chain's CDR3 is CATSRDPGYTEAFF. CDR3 nucleotide sequence: TGTGCCACCAGCAGAGATCCCGGGTACACTGAAGCTTTCTTT. The chain links TRBV15 to TRBJ1-1, with D hard to call. Germline V gives CDR1 LNHNV, CDR2 YYDKDF (reference sequence). The CDR3 is made up of 14 amino acids. V was shortened by 0 bases and J by 3 bases, with 8 bases between the two germline ends. Combining the CDR3 with reference TRBV15 and TRBJ1-1 gives the whole variable domain DAMVIQNPRYQVTQFGKPVTLSCSQTLNHNVMYWYQQKSSQAPKLLFHYYDKDFNNEADTPDNFQSRRPNTSFCFLDIRSPGLGDTAMYLCATSRDPGYTEAFFGQGTRLTVV.

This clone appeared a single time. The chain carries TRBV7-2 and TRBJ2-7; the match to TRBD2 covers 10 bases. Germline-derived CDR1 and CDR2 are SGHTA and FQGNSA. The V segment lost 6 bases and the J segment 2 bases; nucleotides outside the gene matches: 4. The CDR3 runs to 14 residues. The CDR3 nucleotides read TGTGCCAGCAGACGGACTAGCGGAACCTACGAGCAGTACTTC. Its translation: CASRRTSGTYEQYF.

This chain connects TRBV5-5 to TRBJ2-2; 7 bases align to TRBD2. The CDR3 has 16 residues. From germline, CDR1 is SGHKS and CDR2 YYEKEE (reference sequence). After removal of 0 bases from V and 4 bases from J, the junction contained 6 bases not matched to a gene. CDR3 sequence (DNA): TGTGCCAGCAGCTTGGGTGGCGGCGGGGGCACCGGGGAGCTGTTTTTT. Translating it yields CASSLGGGGGTGELFF.

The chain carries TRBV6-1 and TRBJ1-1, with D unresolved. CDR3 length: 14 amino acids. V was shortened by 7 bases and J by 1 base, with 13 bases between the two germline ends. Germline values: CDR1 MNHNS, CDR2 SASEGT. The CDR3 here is CASNPGGTNTEAFF. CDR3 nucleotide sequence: TGTGCCAGCAATCCGGGTGGTACGAACACTGAAGCTTTCTTT.

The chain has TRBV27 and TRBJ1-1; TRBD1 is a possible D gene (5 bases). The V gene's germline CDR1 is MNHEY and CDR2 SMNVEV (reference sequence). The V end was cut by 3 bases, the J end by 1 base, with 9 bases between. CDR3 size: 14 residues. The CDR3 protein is CASSFAGTNTEAFF. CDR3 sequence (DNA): TGTGCCAGCAGTTTTGCGGGGACGAACACTGAAGCTTTCTTT.

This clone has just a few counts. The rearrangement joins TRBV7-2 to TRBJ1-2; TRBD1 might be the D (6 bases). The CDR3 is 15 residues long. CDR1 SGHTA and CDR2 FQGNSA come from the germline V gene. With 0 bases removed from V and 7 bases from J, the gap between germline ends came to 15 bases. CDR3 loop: CASSLARTDGRGYTF. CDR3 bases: TGTGCCAGCAGCTTAGCCCGGACAGATGGACGTGGCTACACCTTC.

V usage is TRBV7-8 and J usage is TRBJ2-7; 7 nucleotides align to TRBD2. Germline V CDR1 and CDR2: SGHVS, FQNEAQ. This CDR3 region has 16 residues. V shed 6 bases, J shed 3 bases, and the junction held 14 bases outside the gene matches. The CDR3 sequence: CASRPTLASGGYEQYF. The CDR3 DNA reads TGTGCCAGCAGACCAACCCTGGCTAGCGGAGGCTACGAGCAGTACTTC. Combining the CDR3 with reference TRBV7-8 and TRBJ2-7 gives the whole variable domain GAGVSQSPRYKVAKRGQDVALRCDPISGHVSLFWYQQALGQGPEFLTYFQNEAQLDKSGLPSDRFFAERPEGSVSTLKIQRTQQEDSAVYLCASRPTLASGGYEQYFGPGTRLTVT.

The DNA of the CDR3 is TGTGCCTGGAGTCCTGGAGGTGGCTACACCTTC. Protein product: CAWSPGGGYTF. The gene calls are TRBV30 and TRBJ1-2; D ambiguous. There are 11 residues in the CDR3. CDR1 GTSNPN and CDR2 SVGIG come from the germline V gene (reference sequence). Trimming removed 2 bases from V and 7 bases from J, with 8 bases in between.

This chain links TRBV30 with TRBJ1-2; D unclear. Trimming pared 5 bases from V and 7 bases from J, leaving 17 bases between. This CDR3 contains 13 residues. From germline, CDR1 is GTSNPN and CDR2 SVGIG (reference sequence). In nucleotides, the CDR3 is TGTGCCTGGTCTGCCCACAGTGGCTCTGGCTACACCTTC. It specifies CAWSAHSGSGYTF. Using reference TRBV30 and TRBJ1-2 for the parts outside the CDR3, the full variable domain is SQTIHQWPATLVQPVGSPLSLECTVEGTSNPNLYWYRQAAGRGLQLLFYSVGIGQISSEVPQNLSASRPQDRQFILSSKKLLLSDSGFYLCAWSAHSGSGYTFGSGTRLTVV.

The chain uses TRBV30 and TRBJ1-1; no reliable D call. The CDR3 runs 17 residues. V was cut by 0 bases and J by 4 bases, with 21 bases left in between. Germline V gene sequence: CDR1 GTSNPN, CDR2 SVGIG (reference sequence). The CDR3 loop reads CAWSVGGGRARSTEAFF. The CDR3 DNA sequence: TGTGCCTGGAGTGTAGGTGGAGGTAGGGCGCGGAGCACTGAAGCTTTCTTT.